The following is a T cell receptor beta chain sequence with its context. Its binding antigen is unknown. Base-call qualities are not available, and no considerably larger clone is one nucleotide away. The cysteine opens and the phenylalanine closes a CDR3 of 14 amino acids. Kept here is only the CDR3 DNA, which spans 42 bases and is read in frame from base 1. CDR1 MNHEY and CDR2 SVGEGT were looked up in the germline V gene. V drops 5 bases and J drops 3 bases, leaving 13 bases in between. Instrument on record: Illumina NovaSeq 6000. TCR cDNA was synthesized by 5'RACE template switching, which introduced a universal primer site and unique molecular identifiers. Priming for cDNA synthesis came from both the TCR alpha and TCR beta constant segments. Two PCR steps were used to amplify libraries, with sample barcodes and sequencing adapters being added in the second step. Sequencing of libraries was done on Illumina HiSeq 2500 (2x100 bp) or NovaSeq (2x150 bp). As for the authors' bioinformatics: Reads were demultiplexed and collapsed into UMI consensus sequences with MIGEC, and V(D)J alignment was performed with MiXCR. Vaccine-responding clonotypes were defined with edgeR using replicate PBMC samples, requiring FDR below 0.01 and a log2 fold change above 5 up to day 15. CD4 or CD8 identity was assigned to each bulk clonotype according to whether the clonotype was present at higher abundance in the sequenced CD4 repertoire or the sequenced CD8 repertoire. TCRdb passed the public sequencing reads through fastp at Q25 and MiXCR, retaining productive beta sequences. Under each unique CDR3 protein, matching rows form one entry showing the most common genes and DNA. These V and J calls derive from TCRdb rather than the authors' analysis. The sample table shows around 310,000 distinct CDR3 sequences, and 3% to 4.5% are seen once. Of the sample, more than 20% is held by the ten largest clones.

The source of the sample is a study of T cells after yellow fever vaccination (dated by TCRdb to 2018 to 2020). In the study overall: The SMART-Seq v4 Ultra Low Input RNA kit was used to prepare libraries from fractions with low cell numbers. Bulk TCR alpha and beta repertoires were sequenced longitudinally to track T-cell clones before and after primary and booster YFV17D yellow fever vaccination. Two healthy male donors made up the cohort, one aged 18 to 30 years and the other aged 30 to 39 years. Blood was drawn at multiple timepoints before and after primary and secondary immunization, with bulk PBMC replicates and cell subsets isolated.

Here is what the overall study found, with its caveats: A small share of clonotypes was detected in both CD4 and CD8 compartments, with the overlap likely arising from convergent recombination. Computational filtering was needed because FACS-sorted repertoires could contain abundant contaminating clonotypes from the bulk population. Compared with the primary T-cell response, the secondary T-cell response was faster but weaker, reaching its peak on day 5 rather than on day 15. Most clones expanded after primary vaccination were re-detected after the booster (almost 97% of CD4 and roughly 85% of CD8), suggesting broad memory maintenance. The study included only a couple of donors, which limits how far the findings can be generalized.

The treatment or condition label, as the study defines it: live attenuated yellow fever vaccine strain. At each blood-draw timepoint, two biological replicates of bulk PBMCs were obtained. A standard Ficoll-Paque protocol was used to isolate PBMCs from peripheral blood. RNA was extracted with TriZol from bulk PBMCs, CD4 and CD8 fractions, and dextramer-positive and dextramer-negative fractions. The receptor's source is a man aged 18 to 29 who received the YFV17D yellow fever vaccine. The V and J segments used are TRBV6-2 or TRBV6-3 and TRBJ1-1, with TRBD1 perhaps the D gene, on 5 matching bases. The sequences come from PBMCs, collected 5 days after the yellow fever booster vaccination. For the CDR3, the sequence is CASSPRRGYTEAFF. The nucleotides are TGTGCCAGCAGTCCCCGCCGGGGCTACACTGAAGCTTTCTTT.